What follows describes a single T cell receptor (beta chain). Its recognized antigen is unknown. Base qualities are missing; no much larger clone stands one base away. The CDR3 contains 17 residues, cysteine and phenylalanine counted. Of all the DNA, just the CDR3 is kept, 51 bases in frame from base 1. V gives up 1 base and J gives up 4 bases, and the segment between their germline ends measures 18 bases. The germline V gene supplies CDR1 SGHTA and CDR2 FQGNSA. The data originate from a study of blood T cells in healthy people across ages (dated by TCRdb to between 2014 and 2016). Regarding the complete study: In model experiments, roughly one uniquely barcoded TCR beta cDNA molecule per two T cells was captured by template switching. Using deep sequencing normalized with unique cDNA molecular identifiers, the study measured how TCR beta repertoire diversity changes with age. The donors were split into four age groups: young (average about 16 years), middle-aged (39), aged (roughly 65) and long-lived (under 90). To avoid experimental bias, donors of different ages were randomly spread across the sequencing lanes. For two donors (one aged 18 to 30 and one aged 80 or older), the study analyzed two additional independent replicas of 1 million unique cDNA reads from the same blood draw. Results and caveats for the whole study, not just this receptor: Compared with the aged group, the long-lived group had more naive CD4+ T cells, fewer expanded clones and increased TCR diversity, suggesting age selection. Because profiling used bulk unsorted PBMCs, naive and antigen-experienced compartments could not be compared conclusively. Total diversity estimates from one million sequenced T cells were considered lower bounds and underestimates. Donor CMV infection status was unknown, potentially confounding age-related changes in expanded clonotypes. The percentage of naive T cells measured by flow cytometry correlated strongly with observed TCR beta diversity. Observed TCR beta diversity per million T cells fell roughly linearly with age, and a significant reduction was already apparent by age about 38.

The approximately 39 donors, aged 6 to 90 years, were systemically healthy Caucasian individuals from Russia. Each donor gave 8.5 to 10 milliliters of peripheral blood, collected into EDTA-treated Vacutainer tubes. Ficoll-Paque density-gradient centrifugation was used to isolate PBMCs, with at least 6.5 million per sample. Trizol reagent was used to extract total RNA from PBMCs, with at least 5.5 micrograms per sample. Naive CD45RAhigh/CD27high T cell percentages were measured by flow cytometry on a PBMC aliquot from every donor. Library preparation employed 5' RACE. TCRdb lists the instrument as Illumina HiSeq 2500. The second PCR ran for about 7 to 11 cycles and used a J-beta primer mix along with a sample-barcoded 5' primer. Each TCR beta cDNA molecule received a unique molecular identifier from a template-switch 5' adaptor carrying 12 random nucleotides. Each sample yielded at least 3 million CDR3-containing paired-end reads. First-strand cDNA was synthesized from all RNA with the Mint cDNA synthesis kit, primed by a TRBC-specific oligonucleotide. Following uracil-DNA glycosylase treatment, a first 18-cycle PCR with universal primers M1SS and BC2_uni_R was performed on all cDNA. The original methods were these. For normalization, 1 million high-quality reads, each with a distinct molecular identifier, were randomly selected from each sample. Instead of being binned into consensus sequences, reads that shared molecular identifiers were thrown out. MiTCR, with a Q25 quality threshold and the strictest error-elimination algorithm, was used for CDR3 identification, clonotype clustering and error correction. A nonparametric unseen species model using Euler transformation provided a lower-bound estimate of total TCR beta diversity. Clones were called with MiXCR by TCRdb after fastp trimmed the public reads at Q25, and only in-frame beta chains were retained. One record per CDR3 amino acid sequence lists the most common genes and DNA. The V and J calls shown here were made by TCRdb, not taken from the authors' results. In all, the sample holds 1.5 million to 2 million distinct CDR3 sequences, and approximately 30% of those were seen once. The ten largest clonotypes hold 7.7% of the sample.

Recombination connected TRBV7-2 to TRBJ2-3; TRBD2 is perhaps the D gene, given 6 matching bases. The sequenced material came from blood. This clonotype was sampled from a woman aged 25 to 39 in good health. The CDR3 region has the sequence CASSLVGGRWEPDTQYF. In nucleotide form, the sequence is TGTGCCAGCAGCTTAGTCGGAGGGCGGTGGGAGCCAGATACGCAGTATTTT. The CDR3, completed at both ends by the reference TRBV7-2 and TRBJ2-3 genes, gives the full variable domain GAGVSQSPSNKVTEKGKDVELRCDPISGHTALYWYRQSLGQGLEFLIYFQGNSAPDKSGLPSDRFSAERTGGSVSTLTIQRTQQEDSAVYLCASSLVGGRWEPDTQYFGPGTRLTVL.